The entry below describes one TCR beta chain. The authors extracted at least 5 micrograms of total RNA per sample. A second PCR, run for about 7 to 11 cycles, used a sample-barcoded 5' primer plus a J-beta primer mix. Every single cDNA molecule received a tag from a template-switch adaptor with 12 random nucleotides. TCRdb analysed the 5' RACE reads with MiXCR anew, one entry per CDR3 protein. The table shows some 860,000 distinct CDR3 sequences, with 45% to 70% occurring only once. The CDR3 consists of 15 residues. Germline-derived CDR1 and CDR2 are ENHRY and SYGVKD. V was clipped by 7 bases and J by 2 bases, with 17 bases between them. These data originate in a study of blood T cells in healthy people across ages.

This sequence was found in a man aged 35 to 55 in good health. The chain carries TRBV10-3 and TRBJ1-2, with D hard to call. The sample taken for sequencing was blood. CDR3 protein: CAITQTEKKNYGYTF. The CDR3 DNA reads as TGTGCCATCACCCAGACCGAAAAGAAAAACTATGGCTACACCTTC.